This T cell receptor (beta chain) was documented in a study of OX40 agonist ivuxolimab in advanced cancers. Background on the study: Every 2 weeks, patients got intravenous ivuxolimab at one of six dose levels (0.01-10 mg/kg).

It was autoimmune disease history or systemic immunosuppression that excluded patients. Assay used: immunoSEQ multiplex PCR; TCRdb lists only in-frame clones, some missing. The data hold over 45,000 clones, with about 89% observed a single time. The CDR3 spans 16 residues. The V and J ends lost 4 bases and 0 bases respectively, with 15 bases between them. Germline loops: CDR1 PRHDT, CDR2 FYEKMQ (reference sequence). The source was CD4+ or CD8+ T cells sorted from blood, collected in a trial of the OX40 agonist ivuxolimab. The V gene is TRBV13, the J gene TRBJ2-5; D unresolved. This clonotype was obtained from an adult with an advanced solid tumor such as melanoma, head and neck, liver or kidney cancer. The DNA for the CDR3 is TGTGCCAGCAGCTCCGAAGGCAGAGCCCACCAAGAGACCCAGTACTTC. This translates into CASSSEGRAHQETQYF.